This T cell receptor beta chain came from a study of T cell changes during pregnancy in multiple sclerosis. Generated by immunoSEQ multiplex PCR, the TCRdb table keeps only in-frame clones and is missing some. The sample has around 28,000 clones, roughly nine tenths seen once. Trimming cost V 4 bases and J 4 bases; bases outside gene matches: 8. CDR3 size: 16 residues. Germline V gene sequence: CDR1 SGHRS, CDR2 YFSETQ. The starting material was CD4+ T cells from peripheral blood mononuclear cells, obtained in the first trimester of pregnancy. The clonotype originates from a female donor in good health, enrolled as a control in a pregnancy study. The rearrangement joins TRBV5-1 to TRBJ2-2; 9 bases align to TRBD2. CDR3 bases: TGCGCCAGCAGCGCGGGACTAGCCAGGGGCACCGGGGAGCTGTTTTTT. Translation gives CASSAGLARGTGELFF.